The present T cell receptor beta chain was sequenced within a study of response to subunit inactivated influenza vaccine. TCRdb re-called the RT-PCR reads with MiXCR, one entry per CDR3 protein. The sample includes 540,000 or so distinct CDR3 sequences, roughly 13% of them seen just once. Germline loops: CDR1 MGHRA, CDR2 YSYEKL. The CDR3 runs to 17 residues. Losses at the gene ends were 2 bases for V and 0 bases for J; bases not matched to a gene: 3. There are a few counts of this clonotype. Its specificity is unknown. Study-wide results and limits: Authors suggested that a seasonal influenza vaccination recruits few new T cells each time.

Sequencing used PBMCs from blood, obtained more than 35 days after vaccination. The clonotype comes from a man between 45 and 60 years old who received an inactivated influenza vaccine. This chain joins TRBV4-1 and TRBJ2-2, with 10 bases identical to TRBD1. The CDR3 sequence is CASSQTGQGANTGELFF. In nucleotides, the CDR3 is TGCGCCAGCAGCCAAACTGGACAGGGGGCGAACACCGGGGAGCTGTTTTTT.